These T cell receptor beta chains were read from a single sample in a study of blood T cell repertoires in COVID-19. TCRdb's copy holds only in-frame clones and misses some; the assay was immunoSEQ multiplex PCR. Seen here are some 130,000 clones, about 91% observed once, and the top ten hold about a tenth. Sequenced: peripheral blood. These TCRs come from a man aged 50 to 60 with acute or convalescent COVID-19. Each CDR3 is given with its conserved first and last residue.

cdr3_aa v_call
CASSPFRTGTSSNQPQHF TRBV27
CAISPPGHYNEQFF TRBV10-3
CASSFRLAGGPSEQYF TRBV7-2
CASSSTGGAFQPQHF TRBV2
CASSQPGSEKLFF TRBV4-1
CARGGSGNTIYF TRBV21-1
CASSTGLAGGEQYF TRBV5-1
CSVGGPTGGVYYGYTF TRBV29-1
CASSLRGRQPQHF TRBV7-2
CASSQGGTGGFGTEAFF TRBV5-1
CASSLIPGGYTGELFF TRBV7-2
CASGPVNTGELFF TRBV6-5
CAWTPRPILRGYTF TRBV30
CASSGLALGSYEQYF TRBV2
CASSLGIRGPQAGELFF TRBV13
CASSLTGRPTGYTF TRBV28
CASSLGTGVYNEQFF TRBV6-5
CATGGGYGYTF TRBV19
CASSMTSGANLYNEQFF TRBV27
CASSPLASFASSEQFF TRBV18
CASSYDPDSEKLFF TRBV6-5
CASSSADSYPQPQHF TRBV7-9
CASSPQTAANYGYTF TRBV4-1
CASSSTSGRPNHNEQFF TRBV27
CASTPYTGGFYNEQFF TRBV19
CASSSSDRDNSPLHF TRBV28
CASSSYGRGDDYEQYF TRBV7-9
CAISESGTGNGYTF TRBV10-3
CAWSDRVGTEAFF TRBV30
CASSPSSIDEQYF TRBV28
CASSLGGTDNEKLFF TRBV19
CASSLGRQPQHF TRBV28
CASSLETGAIGTEAFF TRBV7-2
CASSAYTGTGDAEQYF TRBV9
CASSHPPGAGGVGELFF TRBV4-2
CASSLFGLLGYTF TRBV7-3
CASSFRDRAGTGELFF TRBV27
CASSLTRERGYTF TRBV28
CASSQGTSGSEQYF TRBV4-1
CASSLVRGHQDNEQFF TRBV5-6
CASSHRAVRDQPQHF TRBV5-8
CAWRDRGLNEKLFF TRBV30
CASSPRLAGFYNEQFF TRBV28
CASSEREWQGYGYTF TRBV6-1
CASSDTTGRGYTF TRBV6-1